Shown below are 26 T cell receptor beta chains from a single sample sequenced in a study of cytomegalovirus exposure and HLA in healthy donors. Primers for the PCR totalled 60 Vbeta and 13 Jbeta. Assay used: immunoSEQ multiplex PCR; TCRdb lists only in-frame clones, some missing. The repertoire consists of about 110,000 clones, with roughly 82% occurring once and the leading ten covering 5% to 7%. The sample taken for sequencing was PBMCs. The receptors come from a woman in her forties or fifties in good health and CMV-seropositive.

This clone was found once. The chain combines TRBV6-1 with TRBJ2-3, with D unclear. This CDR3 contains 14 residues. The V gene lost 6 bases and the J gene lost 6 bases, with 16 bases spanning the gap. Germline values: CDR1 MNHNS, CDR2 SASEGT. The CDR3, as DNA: TGTGCCAGCAGCTTCTTCTACCCCACGGATACGCAGTATTTT. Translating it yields CASSFFYPTDTQYF.

The chain's CDR3 is CASSFGRQGYGYTF. Written as DNA, the CDR3 is TGTGCCAGCAGTTTCGGAAGACAGGGCTATGGCTACACCTTC. The rearrangement links TRBV6-5 to TRBJ1-2, with TRBD1 identical over 7 bases. CDR1 is MNHEY, CDR2 SVGAGI, per germline. There are 14 residues in the CDR3. V lost 4 bases, J lost 4 bases, and 6 bases stayed unmatched.

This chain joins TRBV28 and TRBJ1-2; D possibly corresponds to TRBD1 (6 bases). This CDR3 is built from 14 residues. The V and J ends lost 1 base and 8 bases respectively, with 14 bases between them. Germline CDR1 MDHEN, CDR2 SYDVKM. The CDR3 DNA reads TGTGCCAGCAGTTTATTCGGGGGGCCTGGGGGCTACACCTTC. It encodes CASSLFGGPGGYTF.

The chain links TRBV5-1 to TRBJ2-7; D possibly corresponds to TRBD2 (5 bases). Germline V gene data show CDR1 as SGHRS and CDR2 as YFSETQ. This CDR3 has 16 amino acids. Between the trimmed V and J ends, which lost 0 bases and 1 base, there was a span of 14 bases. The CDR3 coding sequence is TGCGCCAGCAGCTTGGGACCTAGCCAGTTATCCTACGAGCAGTACTTC. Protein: CASSLGPSQLSYEQYF. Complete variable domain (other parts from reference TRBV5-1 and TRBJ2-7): KAGVTQTPRYLIKTRGQQVTLSCSPISGHRSVSWYQQTPGQGLQFLFEYFSETQRNKGNFPGRFSGRQFSNSRSEMNVSTLELGDSALYLCASSLGPSQLSYEQYFGPGTRLTVT.

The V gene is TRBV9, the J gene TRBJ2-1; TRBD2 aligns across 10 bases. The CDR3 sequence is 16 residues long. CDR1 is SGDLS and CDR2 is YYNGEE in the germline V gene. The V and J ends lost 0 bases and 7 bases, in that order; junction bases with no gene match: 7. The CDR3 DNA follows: TGTGCCAGCAGCGTAGGGCTAGCGGGGGCGGATAATGAGCAGTTCTTC. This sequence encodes CASSVGLAGADNEQFF.

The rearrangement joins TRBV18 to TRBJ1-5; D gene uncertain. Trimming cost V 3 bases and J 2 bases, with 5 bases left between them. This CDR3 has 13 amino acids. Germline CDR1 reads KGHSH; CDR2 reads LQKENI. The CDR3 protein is CASSPSGNQPQHF. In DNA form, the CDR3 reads TGTGCCAGCTCACCGTCCGGCAATCAGCCCCAGCATTTT.

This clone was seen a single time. The CDR3 region is CASTPLGGRETQYF. The CDR3, as DNA: TGTGCCAGCACCCCGCTGGGGGGGCGGGAGACCCAGTACTTC. The gene calls are TRBV28 and TRBJ2-5; perhaps TRBD2 as D (7 bases). The CDR3 contains 14 residues. V lost 7 bases and J lost 5, with 17 bases in between. Per the germline V gene, CDR1 is MDHEN and CDR2 is SYDVKM.

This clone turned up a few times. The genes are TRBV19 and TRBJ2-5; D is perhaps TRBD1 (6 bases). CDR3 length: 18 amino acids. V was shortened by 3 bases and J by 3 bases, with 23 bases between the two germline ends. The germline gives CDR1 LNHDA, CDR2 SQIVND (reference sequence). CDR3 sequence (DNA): TGTGCCAGTAGTATGTCGGGGTCGGGACAACCCAAAGAAGAGACCCAGTACTTC. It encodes CASSMSGSGQPKEETQYF.

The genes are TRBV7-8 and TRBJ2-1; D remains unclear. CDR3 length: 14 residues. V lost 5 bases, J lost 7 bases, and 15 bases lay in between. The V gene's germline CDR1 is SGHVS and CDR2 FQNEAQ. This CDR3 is CASSVAVAWNEQFF. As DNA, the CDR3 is TGTGCCAGCAGCGTGGCAGTGGCCTGGAATGAGCAGTTCTTC.

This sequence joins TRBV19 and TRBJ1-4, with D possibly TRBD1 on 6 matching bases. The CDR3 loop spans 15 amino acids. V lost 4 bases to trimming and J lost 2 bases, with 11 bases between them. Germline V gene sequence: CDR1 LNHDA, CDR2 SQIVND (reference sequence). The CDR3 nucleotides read TGTGCCAGTAGTAGGTCGGACAGCACTAATGAAAAACTGTTTTTT. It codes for CASSRSDSTNEKLFF.

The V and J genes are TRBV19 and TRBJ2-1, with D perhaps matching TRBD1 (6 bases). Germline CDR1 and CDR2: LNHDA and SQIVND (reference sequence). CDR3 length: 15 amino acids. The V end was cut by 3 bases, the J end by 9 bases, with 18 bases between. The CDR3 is CASSMGRGRSGEQFF. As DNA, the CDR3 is TGTGCCAGTAGTATGGGCAGGGGTCGAAGTGGTGAGCAGTTCTTC.

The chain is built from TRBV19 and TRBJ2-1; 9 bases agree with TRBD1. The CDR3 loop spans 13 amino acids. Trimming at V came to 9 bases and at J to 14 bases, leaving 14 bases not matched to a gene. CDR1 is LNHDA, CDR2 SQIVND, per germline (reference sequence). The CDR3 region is CASTSSDRGIKFF. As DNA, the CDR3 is TGTGCCAGCACTTCCTCAGACAGGGGGATAAAGTTCTTC.

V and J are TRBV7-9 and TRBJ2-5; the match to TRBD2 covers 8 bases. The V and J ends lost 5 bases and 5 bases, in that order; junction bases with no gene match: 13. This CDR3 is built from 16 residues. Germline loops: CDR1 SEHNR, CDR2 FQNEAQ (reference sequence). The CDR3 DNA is TGTGCCAGCAGCCCGGGCACGGGGGGGTCAGGGGAGACCCAGTACTTC. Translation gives CASSPGTGGSGETQYF. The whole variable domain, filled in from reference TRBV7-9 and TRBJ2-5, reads DTGVSQNPRHKITKRGQNVTFRCDPISEHNRLYWYRQTLGQGPEFLTYFQNEAQLEKSRLLSDRFSAERPKGSFSTLEIQRTEQGDSAMYLCASSPGTGGSGETQYFGPGTRLLVL.

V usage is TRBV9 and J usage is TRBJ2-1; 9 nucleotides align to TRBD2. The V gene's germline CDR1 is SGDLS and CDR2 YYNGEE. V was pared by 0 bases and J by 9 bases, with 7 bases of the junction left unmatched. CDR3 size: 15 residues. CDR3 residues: CASSVEAGGQFEQFF. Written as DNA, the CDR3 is TGTGCCAGCAGCGTAGAGGCGGGGGGGCAATTTGAGCAGTTCTTC.

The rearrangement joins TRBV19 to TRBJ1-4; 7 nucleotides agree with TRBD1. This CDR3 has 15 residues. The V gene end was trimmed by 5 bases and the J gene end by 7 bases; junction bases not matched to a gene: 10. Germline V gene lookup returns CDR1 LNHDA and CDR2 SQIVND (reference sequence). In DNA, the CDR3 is TGTGCCAGTAGTTCCACAGGGGCCCGGGGTGAAAAACTGTTTTTT. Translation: CASSSTGARGEKLFF.

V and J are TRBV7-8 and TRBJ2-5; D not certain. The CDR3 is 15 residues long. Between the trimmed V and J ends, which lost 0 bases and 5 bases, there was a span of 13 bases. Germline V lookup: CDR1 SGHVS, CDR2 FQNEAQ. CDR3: CASSLAGDKFETQYF. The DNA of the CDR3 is TGTGCCAGCAGCTTAGCCGGAGATAAATTCGAGACCCAGTACTTC.

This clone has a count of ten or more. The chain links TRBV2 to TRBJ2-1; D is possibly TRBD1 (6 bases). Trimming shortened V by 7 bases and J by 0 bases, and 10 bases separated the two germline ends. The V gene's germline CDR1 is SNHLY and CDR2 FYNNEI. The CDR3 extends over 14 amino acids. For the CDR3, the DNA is TGTGCCAGCACCCAAGGGGGCTCCTACAATGAGCAGTTCTTC. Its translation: CASTQGGSYNEQFF.

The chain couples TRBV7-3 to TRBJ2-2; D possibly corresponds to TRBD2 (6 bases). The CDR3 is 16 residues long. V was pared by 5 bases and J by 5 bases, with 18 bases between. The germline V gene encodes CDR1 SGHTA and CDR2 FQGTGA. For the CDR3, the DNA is TGTGCCAGCAGCCCCCCGGGACTCGTTGGAACCGGGGAGCTGTTTTTT. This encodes CASSPPGLVGTGELFF.

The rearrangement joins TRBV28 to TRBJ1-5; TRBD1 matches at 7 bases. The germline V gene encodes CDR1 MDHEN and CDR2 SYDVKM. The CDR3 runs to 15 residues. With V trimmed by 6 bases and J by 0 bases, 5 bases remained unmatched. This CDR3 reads CASREGQFSNQPQHF. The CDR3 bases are TGTGCCAGCAGAGAGGGACAGTTTAGCAATCAGCCCCAGCATTTT.

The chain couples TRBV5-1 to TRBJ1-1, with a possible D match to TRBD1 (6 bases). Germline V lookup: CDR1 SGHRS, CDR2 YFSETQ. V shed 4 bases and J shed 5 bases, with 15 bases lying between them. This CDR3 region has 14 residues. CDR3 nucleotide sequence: TGCGCCAGCAGCCAACAGGGAAGAGGGACTGAAGCTTTCTTT. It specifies CASSQQGRGTEAFF.

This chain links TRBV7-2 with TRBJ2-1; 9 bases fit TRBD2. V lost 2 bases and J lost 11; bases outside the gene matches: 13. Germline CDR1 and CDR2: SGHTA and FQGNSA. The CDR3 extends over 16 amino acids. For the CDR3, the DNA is TGTGCCAGCAGCTTAAGAGGTGCTAGCGGGGACCCCCAGCAGTTCTTC. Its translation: CASSLRGASGDPQQFF.

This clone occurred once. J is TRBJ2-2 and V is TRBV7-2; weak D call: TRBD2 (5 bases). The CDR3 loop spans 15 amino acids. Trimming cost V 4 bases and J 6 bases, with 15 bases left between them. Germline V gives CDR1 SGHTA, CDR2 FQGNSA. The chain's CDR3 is CASSSVGWGAGELFF. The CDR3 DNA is TGTGCCAGCAGCTCCGTGGGATGGGGAGCCGGGGAGCTGTTTTTT.

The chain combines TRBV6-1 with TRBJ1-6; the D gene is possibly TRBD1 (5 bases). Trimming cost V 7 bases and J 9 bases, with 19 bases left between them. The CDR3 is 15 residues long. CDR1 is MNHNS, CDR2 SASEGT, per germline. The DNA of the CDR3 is TGTGCCAGCACCCGAGACCAGGGCCGACGTTCACCCCTCCACTTT. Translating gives CASTRDQGRRSPLHF.

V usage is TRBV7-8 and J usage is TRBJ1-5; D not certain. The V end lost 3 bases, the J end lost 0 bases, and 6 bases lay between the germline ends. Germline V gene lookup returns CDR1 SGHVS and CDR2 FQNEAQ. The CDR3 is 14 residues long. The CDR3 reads CASSFRSSNQPQHF. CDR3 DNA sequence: TGTGCCAGCAGCTTCAGGTCTAGCAATCAGCCCCAGCATTTT.

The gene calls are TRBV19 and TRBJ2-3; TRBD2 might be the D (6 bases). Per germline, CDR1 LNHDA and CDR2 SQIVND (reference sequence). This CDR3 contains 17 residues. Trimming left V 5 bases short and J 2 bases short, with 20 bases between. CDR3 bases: TGTGCCAGTAGTCTTGCTAGGGGTTCGGGAGCCACAGATACGCAGTATTTT. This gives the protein CASSLARGSGATDTQYF.

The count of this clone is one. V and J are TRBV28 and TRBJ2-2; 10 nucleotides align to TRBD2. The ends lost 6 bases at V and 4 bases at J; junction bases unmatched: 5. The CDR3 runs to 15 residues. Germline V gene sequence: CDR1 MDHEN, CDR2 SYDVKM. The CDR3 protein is CASRPGLATTGELFF. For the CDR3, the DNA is TGTGCCAGCAGGCCGGGACTAGCGACCACCGGGGAGCTGTTTTTT.